These 32 T cell receptor beta chains share one sample of origin, sequenced in a study of blood T cells in healthy people across ages (dated by TCRdb to about 2015). The library was generated by 5' RACE. TCRdb records Illumina HiSeq 2500 as the sequencer. A second PCR of roughly 6 to 12 cycles was run with a J-beta primer mix and a sample-barcoded 5' primer. The raw public data were reprocessed by TCRdb itself: fastp quality trimming at Q25, MiXCR clonotype calling, in-frame beta chains only. All rows with the same CDR3 protein become a single entry with the most common DNA and genes. The sample has over 1,500,000 distinct CDR3 sequences on record, about 49% of them singletons. The top ten clones comprise around 2.1% of the sample. The sample was blood. The receptors derive from a woman between 35 and 50 years old in good health.

This clonotype has just one count. The chain links TRBV9 to TRBJ1-1; TRBD1 is a possible D gene (6 bases). CDR1 SGDLS and CDR2 YYNGEE come from the germline V gene. CDR3 length: 17 residues. V lost 0 bases, J lost 1 base, and 16 bases lay in between. The CDR3 DNA sequence: TGTGCCAGCAGCGTAGATACAGGGTTTTCCTGGAACACTGAAGCTTTCTTT. Encoded protein: CASSVDTGFSWNTEAFF. The variable domain in full, with the rest retrieved from reference TRBV9 and TRBJ1-1, is DSGVTQTPKHLITATGQRVTLRCSPRSGDLSVYWYQQSLDQGLQFLIQYYNGEERAKGNILERFSAQQFPDLHSELNLSSLELGDSALYFCASSVDTGFSWNTEAFFGQGTRLTVV.

This clonotype has a single count. The V and J genes are TRBV7-2 and TRBJ2-1, with TRBD2 matching over 13 bases. With the DNA end fitting TRBJ2-7 better, the J assignment may be wrong. This CDR3 region has 18 residues. Germline V gene sequence: CDR1 SGHTA, CDR2 FQGNSA. DNA for the CDR3: TGTGCCAGCGGTTACAGGACTAGCGGGGGTAGCTCCTACAATGAGCAGTACTTC. This translates into CASGYRTSGGSSYNEQYF.

This sequence joins TRBV20-1 and TRBJ1-3, with TRBD1 matching 7 bases. The CDR3 is 13 residues long. V was pared by 5 bases and J by 4 bases, with 5 bases of the junction left unmatched. Germline V gives CDR1 DFQATT, CDR2 SNEGSKA (reference sequence). The CDR3 nucleotides are TGCAGTGCTTATGCCAGGGGGGGAAACACCATATATTTT. The encoded protein is CSAYARGGNTIYF.

This clonotype is a singleton in its sample. The chain combines TRBV28 with TRBJ2-1, with 8 bases matching TRBD2. Germline CDR1 MDHEN, CDR2 SYDVKM. J lost 6 bases, V lost 2 bases, and 3 bases had no gene match. The CDR3 loop spans 14 amino acids. The CDR3 DNA reads as TGTGCCAGCAGTTTAGGGGGACTAGTCAATGAGCAGTTCTTC. Translation: CASSLGGLVNEQFF.

This chain joins TRBV9 and TRBJ2-1; unclear D gene. The V end lost 4 bases, the J end lost 8 bases, and 13 bases lay between the germline ends. The CDR3 has 13 residues. Germline-derived CDR1 and CDR2 are SGDLS and YYNGEE. This CDR3 reads CASSRLAMDEQFF. The CDR3 bases are TGTGCCAGCAGCCGCTTGGCTATGGATGAGCAGTTCTTC.

The V gene is TRBV12-3 or TRBV12-4, the J gene TRBJ2-5; 8 bases align to TRBD2. J lost 5 bases, V lost 1 base, and 15 bases had no gene match. This CDR3 contains 18 residues. As DNA, the CDR3 is TGTGCCAGCAGTTTAGAAATTGGGAGCAGTCGGGGGGGGGAGACCCAGTACTTC. This codes for CASSLEIGSSRGGETQYF.

In its sample, this clonotype was seen a few times. One junction end does not reproduce the germline sequence, and a read error may be involved. The V gene is TRBV7-2, the J gene TRBJ2-2; D is unclear. The V gene's germline CDR1 is SGHTA and CDR2 FQGNSA. The CDR3 runs 15 residues. The CDR3 DNA reads TGTGCCAGCAGCTTATCTCGGACGAATACCGGGGAGCTGTTTTTT. Its translation is CASSLSRTNTGELFF. Supplemented by reference TRBV7-2 and TRBJ2-2, the full variable domain reads GAGVSQSPSNKVTEKGKDVELRCDPISGHTALYWYRQSLGQGLEFLIYFQGNSAPDKSGLPSDRFSAERTGGSVSTLTIQRTQQEDSAVYLCASSLSRTNTGELFFGEGSRLTVL.

The chain employs TRBV6-2 or TRBV6-3 and TRBJ1-5; D might be TRBD1 (6 bases). The V end lost 6 bases, the J end lost 4 bases, and 10 bases lay between the germline ends. CDR3 length: 13 amino acids. Germline-derived CDR1 and CDR2 are MNHEY and SVGEGT. Written as DNA, the CDR3 is TGTGCCAGCAGAGGACAGCTTAATCAGCCCCAGCATTTT. Encoded protein: CASRGQLNQPQHF.

This clonotype came up a few times. V usage is TRBV5-1 and J usage is TRBJ2-5; D unresolved. V was clipped by 4 bases and J by 2 bases, with 6 bases between them. The CDR3 contains 12 residues. CDR1 is SGHRS and CDR2 is YFSETQ in the germline V gene. The CDR3: CASSIKQETQYF. The DNA of the CDR3 is TGCGCCAGCAGCATAAAACAAGAGACCCAGTACTTC.

As regards this clonotype: The germline gene is not matched at one end of the junction; a read error may be the cause. The chain uses TRBV20-1 and TRBJ1-4, with a weak D call TRBD1 (5 bases). CDR3 length equals 15 residues. Germline loops: CDR1 DFQATT, CDR2 SNEGSKA (reference sequence). The CDR3 loop is CSTRGERQTNEKLFF. CDR3 sequence (DNA): TGCAGTACTAGGGGAGAACGACAGACTAATGAAAAACTGTTTTTT.

Here the CDR3 reads CASSQEGTGFLGEQYF. The DNA of the CDR3 is TGCGCCAGCAGCCAAGAGGGTACAGGGTTCCTGGGGGAGCAGTACTTC. This chain links TRBV4-3 with TRBJ2-4, with D tentatively TRBD1 (6 bases). The germline gives CDR1 LGHNA, CDR2 YSLEER. V lost 0 bases to trimming and J lost 13 bases, with 22 bases between them. The length of the CDR3 is 16 residues.

This rearrangement joins TRBV20-1 to TRBJ2-1; D is ambiguous. The ends were cut back, 3 bases at V and 0 bases at J, with 6 bases in the middle. This CDR3 comprises 13 residues. In germline, CDR1 is DFQATT, CDR2 SNEGSKA (reference sequence). The CDR3 sequence is CSASGYSYNEQFF. The DNA for the CDR3 is TGCAGTGCTAGCGGGTACTCCTACAATGAGCAGTTCTTC.

The rearrangement links TRBV29-1 to TRBJ2-1; maybe TRBD2 (6 bases). The CDR3 contains 13 residues. Trimming left V 3 bases short and J 8 bases short, with 14 bases between. Germline assignment: CDR1 SQVTM and CDR2 ANQGSEA. The CDR3 coding sequence is TGCAGCGTTGATCCCCTAGCGATACATGAGCAGTTCTTC. Encoded protein: CSVDPLAIHEQFF.

The gene calls are TRBV6-6 and TRBJ1-2, with D maybe TRBD1 (6 bases). Germline lookup yields CDR1 MNHNY and CDR2 SVGAGI (reference sequence). The CDR3 spans 14 residues. Trimming shortened V by 2 bases and J by 6 bases, and 13 bases separated the two germline ends. CDR3 coding DNA: TGTGCCAGCAGTTACGCCGGGACAATCGATGGCTACACCTTC. Translated, it gives CASSYAGTIDGYTF.

The gene calls are TRBV10-1 and TRBJ1-2; D is perhaps TRBD1 (5 bases). V dropped 2 bases and J dropped 5 bases, with 18 bases sitting between them. The CDR3 runs 16 residues. Germline CDR1 is WNHNN and CDR2 is SYGVQD (reference sequence). The CDR3 region is CASSEDRGAPDYGYTF. CDR3 nucleotide sequence: TGCGCCAGCAGTGAGGATCGAGGGGCTCCCGATTATGGCTACACCTTC.

The V gene is TRBV5-1, the J gene TRBJ2-5, with 8 bases fitting TRBD1. The junction had 10 bases not matched to a gene; V was cut back by 4 bases and J by 5 bases. In germline, CDR1 is SGHRS, CDR2 YFSETQ. This CDR3 spans 15 amino acids. Here the CDR3 reads CASSLRTGSEETQYF. The CDR3 nucleotides read TGCGCCAGCAGCCTGCGGACAGGGAGTGAGGAGACCCAGTACTTC.

This clonotype has a handful of counts. The chain is built from TRBV9 and TRBJ2-3; 9 bases match TRBD2. V trimming: 0 bases; J trimming: 4 bases; junction bases outside the gene matches: 9. CDR1 SGDLS and CDR2 YYNGEE come from the germline V gene. The CDR3 is 17 residues long. As DNA, the CDR3 is TGTGCCAGCAGCGTAGGCCCGCCGGGACTAGCCTCAGATACGCAGTATTTT. Translation gives CASSVGPPGLASDTQYF.

The chain uses TRBV7-9 and TRBJ2-1; no clear D. CDR1 and CDR2 from the germline V gene are SEHNR and FQNEAQ (reference sequence). Trimming took off 3 bases at V and 12 bases at J, with 12 bases between the two ends. The CDR3 has 12 amino acids. CDR3 coding DNA: TGTGCCAGCAGCTTGGTTTGGGAAGGGCAGTTCTTC. This translates into CASSLVWEGQFF.

Only a few counts were recorded for this clonotype. The chain employs TRBV7-2 and TRBJ1-2; D not resolved. Germline V lookup: CDR1 SGHTA, CDR2 FQGNSA. CDR3 length: 13 residues. V was pared by 6 bases and J by 2 bases, with 10 bases between. This chain's CDR3 is CASSPTKNYGYTF. CDR3 coding DNA: TGTGCCAGCAGTCCGACCAAAAACTATGGCTACACCTTC.

The V call is TRBV20-1, the J call TRBJ2-3; possibly TRBD2 for D (7 bases). Trimming removed 4 bases at V and 6 bases at J, with 14 bases between. Per germline, CDR1 DFQATT and CDR2 SNEGSKA (reference sequence). This CDR3 has 13 amino acids. CDR3 loop: CSAMAGARDTQYF. Here the CDR3 DNA reads TGCAGTGCTATGGCGGGGGCGAGGGATACGCAGTATTTT.

The chain combines TRBV2 with TRBJ2-7; 8 positions agree with TRBD2. The CDR3 extends over 11 amino acids. Germline trimming cut 7 bases from V and 7 bases from J; bases unmatched to any gene: 3. CDR1 and CDR2 from the germline V gene are SNHLY and FYNNEI. CDR3 coding DNA: TGTGCCAGCAAGGAGCGGGGGGAGCAGTACTTC. Its translation: CASKERGEQYF.

This clonotype was recorded at least ten times. The chain joins TRBV12-3 or TRBV12-4 to TRBJ2-5; 7 bases are a match to TRBD1. CDR3 size: 15 residues. Losses at the gene ends were 3 bases for V and 0 bases for J; bases not matched to a gene: 4. The CDR3 here is CASSLGQLYQETQYF. CDR3 in DNA: TGTGCCAGCAGTTTGGGACAGTTGTACCAAGAGACCCAGTACTTC.

The chain employs TRBV10-3 and TRBJ2-1; D gene ambiguous. Per the germline V gene, CDR1 is ENHRY and CDR2 is SYGVKD. Trimming took off 3 bases at V and 0 bases at J, with 6 bases between the two ends. There are 14 residues in the CDR3. The CDR3 loop is CAISDHGSYNEQFF. As DNA, the CDR3 is TGTGCCATCAGTGACCACGGCTCCTACAATGAGCAGTTCTTC.

This clonotype was observed a few times. V is TRBV27 and J is TRBJ2-7, with a tentative D call TRBD1 (5 bases). The CDR3 runs 13 residues. Trimming pared 6 bases from V and 1 base from J, leaving 10 bases between. From germline, CDR1 is MNHEY and CDR2 SMNVEV (reference sequence). For the CDR3, the DNA is TGTGCCAGCAGGACAGTGAATTCCTACGAGCAGTACTTC. The encoded protein is CASRTVNSYEQYF.

This clonotype was observed once. The V call is TRBV29-1, the J call TRBJ2-1; possible D gene TRBD2, 6 bases. V was pared by 4 bases and J by 13 bases, with 26 bases between. The CDR3 has 15 amino acids. Germline V gene data show CDR1 as SQVTM and CDR2 as ANQGSEA. This chain's CDR3 is CSVGGGHTMGETQFF. CDR3 nucleotide sequence: TGCAGCGTTGGGGGAGGACATACTATGGGAGAGACCCAGTTCTTC.

This clonotype has a single count. The chain couples TRBV3-1 to TRBJ2-1, with TRBD2 matching over 11 bases. This CDR3 is built from 17 residues. V was pared by 3 bases and J by 5 bases, with 9 bases of the junction left unmatched. Germline loops: CDR1 LGHDT, CDR2 YNNKEL (reference sequence). The CDR3 reads CASSHALTSGVDNEQFF. As DNA, the CDR3 is TGTGCCAGCAGCCACGCCCTGACTAGCGGGGTAGACAATGAGCAGTTCTTC.

The chain employs TRBV6-5 and TRBJ1-6; a weak D match, TRBD1 (5 bases). V was trimmed by 0 bases and J by 0 bases, leaving 21 bases between them. Germline V gene lookup returns CDR1 MNHEY and CDR2 SVGAGI. The CDR3 has 21 residues. CDR3: CASSYSKLLGASSSYNSPLHF. CDR3 sequence (DNA): TGTGCCAGCAGTTACTCGAAGTTACTAGGGGCCTCGAGCTCCTATAATTCACCCCTCCACTTT.

V usage is TRBV6-1 and J usage is TRBJ2-5; D might be TRBD2 (6 bases). Between the trimmed V and J ends, which lost 6 bases and 5 bases, there was a span of 16 bases. This CDR3 region has 14 residues. Germline-derived CDR1 and CDR2 are MNHNS and SASEGT. CDR3 protein: CASRLGLQRETQYF. The CDR3 bases are TGTGCCAGCAGGTTGGGACTTCAGAGGGAGACCCAGTACTTC.

The J gene is TRBJ2-5, the V gene TRBV28, with 9 bases identical to TRBD1. Germline-derived CDR1 and CDR2 are MDHEN and SYDVKM. There are 16 residues in the CDR3. V lost 4 bases and J lost 3; bases outside the gene matches: 9. In nucleotides, the CDR3 is TGTGCCAGCAGTTCCCGACAGGGGGACATCAAAGAGACCCAGTACTTC. It codes for CASSSRQGDIKETQYF.

The CDR3 DNA follows: TGTGCCAGCAGCGGGAGGACAGGAAATAATTCACCCCTCCACTTT. Amino acids: CASSGRTGNNSPLHF. The gene calls are TRBV7-2 and TRBJ1-6, with TRBD1 identical over 7 bases. After removal of 5 bases from V and 5 bases from J, the junction contained 6 bases not matched to a gene. The germline gives CDR1 SGHTA, CDR2 FQGNSA. This CDR3 has 15 amino acids.

The J gene is TRBJ2-7, the V gene TRBV20-1, with 16 bases that match TRBD2. With V trimmed by 4 bases and J by 0 bases, 9 bases remained unmatched. The CDR3 runs to 18 residues. Germline CDR1 reads DFQATT; CDR2 reads SNEGSKA (reference sequence). The CDR3 DNA reads TGCAGTGCTATAATCGGGACTAGCGGGGGGGAAGACTCCTACGAGCAGTACTTC. It yields the protein CSAIIGTSGGEDSYEQYF.

V gene TRBV12-3 or TRBV12-4 combines with J gene TRBJ2-5; D is perhaps TRBD1 (6 bases). Trimming left V 5 bases short and J 11 bases short, with 21 bases between. There are 14 residues in the CDR3. This CDR3 reads CASSAVQGLREQYF. The CDR3 nucleotides read TGTGCCAGCAGTGCGGTCCAGGGGTTAAGGGAGCAGTACTTC.